These T cell receptor beta chains were read from a single sample in a study of cytomegalovirus exposure and HLA in healthy donors. Profiling relied on immunoSEQ multiplex PCR, and the TCRdb table lists in-frame clones only, not all of them. This sample has some 170,000 clones, with roughly 80% found just once. The specimen was PBMCs. These receptors originate from a man aged 25 to 40 in good health and CMV-seropositive. Both conserved end residues are part of each CDR3. The D gene is left open where the match is weak. Where a row states a size, it is once, few, many or the class of an expanded clone; other rows omit it.

size	D	length	V	J	DNA	CDR3
few	TRBD1	16	TRBV4-1	TRBJ1-5	TGCGCCAGCAGCCAAGTCCAGGGGGACAGCAATCAGCCCCAGCATTTT	CASSQVQGDSNQPQHF
-	-	15	TRBV6-5	TRBJ1-1	TGTGCCAGCAGTTACAGGGGAAAGGTAGACACTGAAGCTTTCTTT	CASSYRGKVDTEAFF
-	-	13	TRBV19	TRBJ2-7	TGTGCCAGTAGTAGCCAGGGGTCCTACGAGCAGTACTTC	CASSSQGSYEQYF
-	-	15	TRBV6-1	TRBJ1-4	TGTGCCAGCAGACCTTACACGACAACTAATGAAAAACTGTTTTTT	CASRPYTTTNEKLFF
-	-	14	TRBV2	TRBJ2-7	TGTGCCAGCAGTAGACAGGGAGGTACCTACGAGCAGTACTTC	CASSRQGGTYEQYF
-	TRBD1	13	TRBV29-1	TRBJ2-1	TGCAGCACTCAGACAGGGGAATACAATGAGCAGTTCTTC	CSTQTGEYNEQFF
-	-	11	TRBV30	TRBJ2-2	TGTGCCTGGAGCCCGAGCGGGGAGCTGTTTTTT	CAWSPSGELFF
-	-	13	TRBV27	TRBJ1-1	TGTGCCAGCAGTTTCGGGGGTTTGGGTGAAGCTTTCTTT	CASSFGGLGEAFF
-	-	15	TRBV5-1	TRBJ2-2	TGCGCCAGCAGCGTGTTACAGGGTAACACCGGGGAGCTGTTTTTT	CASSVLQGNTGELFF
-	-	12	TRBV28	TRBJ2-3	TGTGCCAGCAGAAGCGCTAGAGATACGCAGTATTTT	CASRSARDTQYF
-	TRBD2	14	TRBV15	TRBJ2-7	TGTGCCACCAGACCCGGGGGGATATCCTACGAGCAGTACTTC	CATRPGGISYEQYF
few	-	14	TRBV27	TRBJ1-5	TGTGCCAGCAGTTTATCCCCCGACTCGATGCCCCAGCATTTT	CASSLSPDSMPQHF
-	TRBD1	14	TRBV10-3	TRBJ2-7	TGTGCCATCAGTCCGGACAGGGGGTCCTACGAGCAGTACTTC	CAISPDRGSYEQYF
-	-	15	TRBV7-2	TRBJ2-3	TGTGCCAGCAGCTTAAGGGGCAGGGGCACAGATACGCAGTATTTT	CASSLRGRGTDTQYF
-	TRBD2	17	TRBV18	TRBJ2-5	TGTGCCAGCTCACCACCGCGAGCGGGGGGGTACCAAGAGACCCAGTACTTC	CASSPPRAGGYQETQYF
few	TRBD2	14	TRBV6-1	TRBJ2-7	TGTGCCAGCATGGTAGTAGCGGGGGACTACGAGCAGTACTTC	CASMVVAGDYEQYF
-	-	13	TRBV5-6	TRBJ2-5	TGTGCCAGCAGCTTTGCAGGGGCAGAGACCCAGTACTTC	CASSFAGAETQYF
-	-	16	TRBV19	TRBJ1-4	TGTGCCAGTAGGGATTTGAACGGAGCAACTAATGAAAAACTGTTTTTT	CASRDLNGATNEKLFF
few	-	14	TRBV5-4	TRBJ2-3	TGTGCCAGCAGCTTCGACAGGCGTGCAGATACGCAGTATTTT	CASSFDRRADTQYF
once	TRBD1	14	TRBV19	TRBJ2-1	TGTGGAAAGAGGACAGGAAAAGCCTACAATGAGCAGTTCTTC	CGKRTGKAYNEQFF
-	TRBD2	17	TRBV9	TRBJ2-1	TGTGCCAGCAGCGCCAGAAGACTAGCGGCGCTCTACAATGAGCAGTTCTTC	CASSARRLAALYNEQFF
-	TRBD1	15	TRBV6-5	TRBJ1-4	TGTGCCAGCAGTTACTCGACAGGGGGAGTTGAAAAACTGTTTTTT	CASSYSTGGVEKLFF
-	TRBD1	13	TRBV6-5	TRBJ1-6	TGTGCCAGCCGAGGGACAGAGTGGGGACCCCTCCACTTT	CASRGTEWGPLHF
-	-	13	TRBV5-1	TRBJ2-7	TGCGCCAGCAGCCTAGGAAGCGGCGGCGAGCAGTACTTC	CASSLGSGGEQYF
-	-	14	TRBV5-1	TRBJ2-3	TGCGCCAGCAGCTTGGGTCAGGCTACAGATACGCAGTATTTT	CASSLGQATDTQYF
once	-	14	TRBV5-1	TRBJ2-1	TGCGCCAGCAGCTTGGGACAGGCCTACAATGAGCAGTTCTTC	CASSLGQAYNEQFF
-	-	17	TRBV6-1	TRBJ1-4	TGTGCCAGCAGTGAAAGAACCCGCCGGGAAACGGGCGAAAAACTGTTTTTT	CASSERTRRETGEKLFF
-	-	16	TRBV7-6	TRBJ2-2	TGTGCCAGCATGGGTCAGGGACTCGCGAACACCGGGGAGCTGTTTTTT	CASMGQGLANTGELFF
-	TRBD2	15	TRBV7-9	TRBJ2-7	TGTGCCAGCAGCAAACGGACTAGCATAGGGTACGAGCAGTACTTC	CASSKRTSIGYEQYF
once	TRBD2	16	TRBV7-2	TRBJ2-5	TGTGCCAGCAGCTTACTGATACTAGCGGGGGGAGAGACCCAGTACTTC	CASSLLILAGGETQYF
-	-	15	TRBV5-1	TRBJ1-1	TGCGCCAGCAGCGCCCCCGAGAGGGGAGGTACTGAAGCTTTCTTT	CASSAPERGGTEAFF
once	-	17	TRBV7-9	TRBJ2-7	TGTGCCAGCAGCTTCCTGACCCTGAACAGGGAAAGCTACGAGCAGTACTTC	CASSFLTLNRESYEQYF
-	TRBD1	16	TRBV5-8	TRBJ2-1	TGTGCCAGCAGCTGGGGGACAGGGTGGACCTACAATGAGCAGTTCTTC	CASSWGTGWTYNEQFF
few	TRBD1	17	TRBV5-1	TRBJ1-1	TGCGCCAGCAGCTTAACAGGGACAGGGGAGCCGAACACTGAAGCTTTCTTT	CASSLTGTGEPNTEAFF
-	TRBD1	12	TRBV9	TRBJ2-1	TGTGCCAGCAGGGGACAGGGGGATGAGCAGTTCTTC	CASRGQGDEQFF
few	TRBD1	17	TRBV12-5	TRBJ2-5	TGTGCTAGTGGTTTGTCATGGACAGGGGGGAATCAAGAGACCCAGTACTTC	CASGLSWTGGNQETQYF
-	-	15	TRBV4-1	TRBJ1-5	TGCGCCAGCAGCCAAGATAGTGGGGGGGCTCAGCCCCAGCATTTT	CASSQDSGGAQPQHF
-	-	16	TRBV29-1	TRBJ2-6	TGCAGCGTTGAGGGACACCAATACTCTGGGGCCAACGTCCTGACTTTC	CSVEGHQYSGANVLTF
few	TRBD1	15	TRBV28	TRBJ2-5	TGTGCCAGCAGTTCACCTTCCAGGGGGCGGGAGACCCAGTACTTC	CASSSPSRGRETQYF
-	TRBD2	15	TRBV6-5	TRBJ2-1	TGTGCCAGCAGTTATAGGCGGGGGGGCCGGAGTGAGCAGTTCTTC	CASSYRRGGRSEQFF
-	-	15	TRBV7-6	TRBJ2-7	TGTGCCAGCAGCTTAGTCTCTAGCGTGGGCTACGAGCAGTACTTC	CASSLVSSVGYEQYF
-	TRBD2	15	TRBV28	TRBJ2-3	TGTGCCAGCAGACCCGGGACTAGCGTCACAGATACGCAGTATTTT	CASRPGTSVTDTQYF
-	TRBD1	14	TRBV2	TRBJ1-5	TGTGCCAGCAGTGTTCAGGGGGCAAATCAGCCCCAGCATTTT	CASSVQGANQPQHF
-	TRBD2	15	TRBV5-1	TRBJ2-7	TGCGCCAGCAGCTTGGGCGGGGGGAACTCCTACGAGCAGTACTTC	CASSLGGGNSYEQYF
-	-	13	TRBV9	TRBJ2-1	TGTGCCAGCAGTCCTAGCGCGTACAATGAGCAGTTCTTC	CASSPSAYNEQFF
-	TRBD1	15	TRBV9	TRBJ2-7	TGTGCCAGCAGCGTCGGGACAGGGTTAGGCTACGAGCAGTACTTC	CASSVGTGLGYEQYF
-	TRBD1	17	TRBV7-6	TRBJ2-2	TGTGCCAGCAGCTTCAACAGGGGTGGGGCGAACACCGGGGAGCTGTTTTTT	CASSFNRGGANTGELFF
-	-	15	TRBV30	TRBJ1-5	TGTGCCTGGGGGGGCCTAGGCGGGAGCAATCAGCCCCAGCATTTT	CAWGGLGGSNQPQHF
-	-	14	TRBV19	TRBJ1-2	TGTGCCAGTAGTACCCCCGCGGGGTATGATGGCTACACCTTC	CASSTPAGYDGYTF
-	TRBD2	12	TRBV6-5	TRBJ2-2	TGTGCCAGCGGATCACGGGGGGTGGAGCTGTTTTTT	CASGSRGVELFF
-	-	11	TRBV11-2	TRBJ2-7	TGTGCCAGCAGCTCCTCGGGGGAGCAGTACTTC	CASSSSGEQYF